These 4 T cell receptor beta chains were sequenced from one sample in a study of T-cell reconstitution after alpha-beta-depleted transplantation in children. Unique molecular identifiers were built into the TCRbeta library. TCRdb independently ran MiXCR on the PCR reads; one entry per CDR3 protein. The table lists about 230,000 distinct CDR3 sequences, around 9.6% of them singletons. Sequenced material: PBMCs from the stem cell graft donor, taken from the stem cell graft. The receptors were gathered from a human donor who donated a stem cell graft to a child with acute lymphoblastic leukemia.

Ten or more counts support this clonotype. The chain links TRBV6-1 to TRBJ2-1, with 9 positions matching TRBD1. Germline-derived CDR1 and CDR2 are MNHNS and SASEGT. The CDR3 totals 17 residues. With 4 bases clipped from V and 7 bases from J, the junction kept 14 bases outside the gene matches. This chain's CDR3 is CASSAPPGTGNENEQFF. As DNA, the CDR3 is TGTGCCAGCAGTGCCCCACCCGGGACAGGGAACGAAAATGAGCAGTTCTTC.

The rearrangement joins TRBV12-3 or TRBV12-4 to TRBJ1-1; tentative D call: TRBD1 (5 bases). V dropped 6 bases and J dropped 1 base, with 15 bases sitting between them. The CDR3 totals 15 residues. This chain's CDR3 is CASRGNFGTNTEAFF. CDR3 bases: TGTGCCAGCAGGGGCAATTTTGGGACGAACACTGAAGCTTTCTTT.

The gene calls are TRBV7-9 and TRBJ2-1, with D possibly matching TRBD1 (5 bases). Germline-derived CDR1 and CDR2 are SEHNR and FQNEAQ (reference sequence). Trimming shortened V by 4 bases and J by 0 bases, and 10 bases separated the two germline ends. The length of the CDR3 is 15 residues. The CDR3: CASSSGRYSYNEQFF. CDR3 coding DNA: TGTGCCAGCAGCTCAGGGCGGTACTCCTACAATGAGCAGTTCTTC.

The table lists this clonotype with many counts. This rearrangement joins TRBV5-6 to TRBJ1-1; D unresolved. CDR3 length equals 13 residues. The germline V and J ends were trimmed by 0 bases and 4 bases, with 7 bases remaining between them. CDR1 is SGHDT, CDR2 YYEEEE, per germline. For the CDR3, the DNA is TGTGCCAGCAGCTTGGTATGGGGCACTGAAGCTTTCTTT. Protein product: CASSLVWGTEAFF.